The clone carrying this T cell receptor beta chain was picked up many times. Synthesis of TCR cDNA relied on 5'RACE template switching, which attached a universal primer site and UMIs. Using its own MiXCR run on the 5' RACE reads, TCRdb lists one record per CDR3 protein. The sample includes fewer than 35,000 distinct CDR3 sequences, more than 9% of them seen just once. This record comes from a study of T cells after yellow fever vaccination. Study overall: Each of the EM, EMRA, CM and Tscm memory subsets was sorted based on CD3, CD45RA, CCR7 and CD95. Those fractions that held only low numbers of cells were prepared using the SMART-Seq v4 Ultra Low Input RNA kit.

CDR1 DFQATT and CDR2 SNEGSKA come from the germline V gene (reference sequence). The CDR3 is made up of 12 amino acids. The V and J ends lost 3 bases and 8 bases respectively, with 13 bases between them. Study results and caveats: Among sorted memory subsets on day 0, almost all vaccine-responding clonotypes fell below detection.

The specimen comprised PBMCs, either bulk or a sorted T-cell subset (CD4+, CD8+, memory, or dextramer-sorted; not recorded which), sampled more than 13 days after the first yellow fever vaccination. This TCR was sampled from a man aged 18 to 30 who received the YFV17D yellow fever vaccine. This chain connects TRBV20-1 to TRBJ1-2, with a weak D call TRBD1 (5 bases). CDR3 protein: CSARSGGGGYTF. DNA of the CDR3: TGCAGTGCTAGGTCGGGGGGAGGGGGCTACACCTTC.